The next 26 T cell receptor beta chains were all read from a single sample in a study of regulatory T cells in long-lasting Graves disease. TCR beta libraries were built with iRepertoire HTBI primers and Arm-PCR of CDR3 regions. TCRdb ran MiXCR on the multiplex PCR reads and lists one entry per CDR3 protein. The table shows some 370,000 distinct CDR3 sequences, with less than 25% occurring only once. Time point indicated: persistent/refractory GD, antithyroid drugs over 5 years with positive TRAb. The authors made the TCR library using RNA they extracted from PBMCs. The specimen comprised peripheral blood mononuclear cells (PBMCs), sampled when the disease was refractory, from a patient treated with antithyroid drugs. The origin of the receptors is a female donor with Graves disease.

The gene calls are TRBV29-1 and TRBJ2-7, with D tentatively TRBD2 (5 bases). CDR3 length: 11 amino acids. The germline gives CDR1 SQVTM, CDR2 ANQGSEA. Trimming cost V 6 bases and J 2 bases, with 8 bases left between them. CDR3 in DNA: TGCAGCGTGGAGGTCGCCTACGAGCAGTACTTC. Translating gives CSVEVAYEQYF.

Points on this clonotype: Since a much larger clone is just one base distant, this may be a read error. The V and J genes are TRBV19 and TRBJ2-2; 10 nucleotides agree with TRBD2. The germline CDR1 and CDR2 sequences are LNHDA and SQIVND (reference sequence). The CDR3 covers 12 residues. V shed 11 bases and J 6 bases; nucleotides not matched to a gene: 3. The CDR3, as DNA: TGTGCCGGCAGCGGGAGGGCCGGGGAGCTGTTTTTT. Translating gives CAGSGRAGELFF.

The J gene is TRBJ2-1, the V gene TRBV7-9; the D gene is possibly TRBD2 (6 bases). The germline V gene has CDR1 SEHNR and CDR2 FQNEAQ (reference sequence). The CDR3 sequence is 15 residues long. The V and J ends lost 4 bases and 6 bases respectively, with 16 bases between them. The CDR3 protein is CASSSLSGRSNEQFF. Here the CDR3 DNA reads TGTGCCAGCAGCTCCTTATCGGGGAGGTCCAATGAGCAGTTCTTC.

J is TRBJ2-7 and V is TRBV20-1; 9 bases align to TRBD2. The CDR3 covers 13 residues. Trimming cost V 5 bases and J 4 bases; bases outside gene matches: 6. Germline CDR1 DFQATT, CDR2 SNEGSKA (reference sequence). As DNA, the CDR3 is TGCAGTGCTTTTAGCGGGAGTGGGTACGAGCAGTACTTC. Its translation is CSAFSGSGYEQYF.

This chain connects TRBV2 to TRBJ1-1, with D unresolved. V lost 1 base, J lost 4 bases, and 7 bases lay in between. The V gene's germline CDR1 is SNHLY and CDR2 FYNNEI. The CDR3 covers 13 residues. In nucleotides, the CDR3 is TGTGCCAGCAGTGAAGAACAGTTCACTGAAGCTTTCTTT. Protein sequence: CASSEEQFTEAFF.

The chain carries TRBV6-1 and TRBJ2-2; weak D call: TRBD2 (5 bases). The length of the CDR3 is 18 residues. Trimming removed 2 bases from V and 0 bases from J, with 16 bases in between. Germline-derived CDR1 and CDR2 are MNHNS and SASEGT. The CDR3, as DNA: TGTGCCAGCAGTGAATTGGCAGAGGGTACAGCGAACACCGGGGAGCTGTTTTTT. Protein sequence: CASSELAEGTANTGELFF.

This clonotype was observed many times. The rearrangement links TRBV7-2 to TRBJ2-5; no clear D gene. Trimming removed 2 bases at V and 7 bases at J, with 11 bases between. Germline V gene data show CDR1 as SGHTA and CDR2 as FQGNSA. The CDR3 totals 13 residues. The CDR3 DNA reads as TGTGCCAGCAGCTTACACGAGGTTGCGACCCAGTACTTC. It encodes CASSLHEVATQYF.

This clonotype came up many times. The chain joins TRBV28 to TRBJ2-2; D gene ambiguous. Trimming removed 1 base from V and 4 bases from J, with 7 bases in between. CDR1 is MDHEN and CDR2 is SYDVKM in the germline V gene. The CDR3 is 14 residues long. The CDR3 spells CASSLLLSTGELFF. The DNA for the CDR3 is TGTGCCAGCAGTTTATTGCTAAGCACCGGGGAGCTGTTTTTT.

The genes are TRBV30 and TRBJ1-1; TRBD1 matches 7 bases. Germline V gene sequence: CDR1 GTSNPN, CDR2 SVGIG (reference sequence). V trimming: 2 bases; J trimming: 5 bases; junction bases outside the gene matches: 14. The CDR3 length is 16 residues. CDR3 coding DNA: TGTGCCTGGAGTCCAGCGGGACAGTTAGAAGGGACTGAAGCTTTCTTT. As protein: CAWSPAGQLEGTEAFF.

The chain has TRBV6-1 and TRBJ1-4; tentatively, D is TRBD1 (6 bases). Germline assignment: CDR1 MNHNS and CDR2 SASEGT. Trimming removed 6 bases from V and 6 bases from J, with 11 bases in between. The CDR3 totals 13 residues. The CDR3 sequence is CASSMTGDEKLFF. CDR3 DNA: TGTGCCAGCAGCATGACAGGAGATGAAAAACTGTTTTTT.

This clonotype was picked up a small number of times. The chain is built from TRBV19 and TRBJ2-3, with 9 bases fitting TRBD1. V lost 5 bases to trimming and J lost 2 bases; unmatched junction nucleotides: 5. Per germline, CDR1 LNHDA and CDR2 SQIVND (reference sequence). The CDR3 totals 15 residues. The CDR3 DNA reads as TGTGCCAGTAGTTTCCGGGACAGGGACACAGATACGCAGTATTTT. It specifies CASSFRDRDTDTQYF.

The sample holds a few counts of this clonotype. The chain recombines TRBV6-1 with TRBJ2-1; TRBD2 matches at 10 bases. CDR3 length: 18 amino acids. With 7 bases clipped from V and 6 bases from J, the junction kept 18 bases outside the gene matches. CDR1 and CDR2 (germline): MNHNS, SASEGT. The chain's CDR3 is CASNPLRLAGAVGNEQFF. DNA for the CDR3: TGTGCCAGCAACCCCCTCAGGCTAGCGGGAGCTGTTGGCAATGAGCAGTTCTTC.

This clonotype was counted ten times or more. The rearrangement links TRBV20-1 to TRBJ1-2, with D tentatively TRBD1 (5 bases). The CDR3 extends over 13 amino acids. In germline, CDR1 is DFQATT, CDR2 SNEGSKA (reference sequence). The germline V and J ends were trimmed by 3 bases and 4 bases, with 12 bases remaining between them. This CDR3 is CSASRQSPYGYTF. CDR3 nucleotides: TGCAGTGCTAGTAGACAGTCCCCCTATGGCTACACCTTC.

Concerning this clonotype itself: At one of its ends the junction is not consistent with the germline gene, which may arise from a read error. The CDR3 is CASSYGLSYEQCF. CDR3 nucleotides: TGCGCCAGCAGCTACGGGCTATCCTACGAGCAGTGCTTC. The chain combines TRBV5-1 with TRBJ2-7; D gene unclear. Germline V gives CDR1 SGHRS, CDR2 YFSETQ. The CDR3 has 13 residues. Full variable domain (remainder filled in from reference TRBV5-1 and TRBJ2-7): KAGVTQTPRYLIKTRGQQVTLSCSPISGHRSVSWYQQTPGQGLQFLFEYFSETQRNKGNFPGRFSGRQFSNSRSEMNVSTLELGDSALYLCASSYGLSYEQCFGPGTRLTVT.

With regard to this clonotype: A much more abundant neighbour one base away suggests this may be a read error. This sequence joins TRBV6-2 or TRBV6-3 and TRBJ2-5; TRBD2 agrees at 10 bases. This CDR3 region has 18 residues. Per the germline V gene, CDR1 is MNHEY and CDR2 is SVGEGT. CDR3 sequence (DNA): TGTGCCAGCAGTTACTCGACCTCACTAGCGGGACAACAAGAGACCCAGCACTTC. It is translated as CASSYSTSLAGQQETQHF.

The chain is built from TRBV18 and TRBJ2-5; D is unclear. The CDR3 length is 13 residues. Germline V CDR1 and CDR2: KGHSH, LQKENI. Trimming shortened V by 0 bases and J by 7 bases, and 9 bases separated the two germline ends. In nucleotides, the CDR3 is TGTGCCAGCTCACCACCTGGGCCCGCGACCCAGTACTTC. Its protein is CASSPPGPATQYF.

The chain recombines TRBV10-3 with TRBJ1-4; D uncertain. Trimming stripped 3 bases from V and 7 bases from J, with 12 bases between. CDR1 is ENHRY, CDR2 SYGVKD, per germline. This CDR3 region has 14 residues. The CDR3 region is CAISEGSWGEKLFF. CDR3 DNA: TGTGCCATCAGTGAAGGCAGTTGGGGTGAAAAACTGTTTTTT.

The chain joins TRBV20-1 to TRBJ2-1; 11 bases match TRBD2. J was trimmed by 3 bases and V by 5 bases; bases with no gene match: 3. The CDR3 loop spans 14 amino acids. Germline lookup yields CDR1 DFQATT and CDR2 SNEGSKA (reference sequence). CDR3 in amino acids: CSAETSGNYNEQFF. The CDR3 DNA follows: TGCAGTGCTGAGACTAGCGGGAACTACAATGAGCAGTTCTTC.

The chain combines TRBV6-1 with TRBJ1-4; D is unresolved. Germline V CDR1 and CDR2: MNHNS, SASEGT. The length of the CDR3 is 13 residues. Deletions cut 6 bases from V and 5 bases from J, with 10 bases between. The CDR3 protein is CASSGGWNEKLFF. CDR3 nucleotides: TGTGCCAGCAGCGGCGGGTGGAATGAAAAACTGTTTTTT.

This clonotype has ten or more counts. This chain connects TRBV28 to TRBJ2-7; no definite D call. The CDR3 has 14 amino acids. V shed 7 bases and J shed 3 bases, with 16 bases lying between them. Germline CDR1 MDHEN, CDR2 SYDVKM. The CDR3 DNA is TGTGCCAGCAACCTTAGATCAGTGGACTACGAGCAGTACTTC. It specifies CASNLRSVDYEQYF.

The genes are TRBV10-3 and TRBJ2-5; D is possibly TRBD1 (5 bases). The CDR3 runs 13 residues. Germline V lookup: CDR1 ENHRY, CDR2 SYGVKD. The germline V and J ends were trimmed by 4 bases and 2 bases, with 8 bases remaining between them. CDR3 loop: CAISGGRQETQYF. In nucleotides, the CDR3 is TGTGCCATCAGTGGGGGCAGGCAAGAGACCCAGTACTTC.

This chain connects TRBV5-4 to TRBJ2-2; D unresolved. The CDR3 loop spans 15 amino acids. CDR1 SGHNT and CDR2 YYREEE come from the germline V gene (reference sequence). V lost 1 base, J lost 1 base, and 8 bases lay in between. The CDR3 loop reads CASSLSTQNTGELFF. CDR3 coding DNA: TGTGCCAGCAGCTTGTCGACTCAGAACACCGGGGAGCTGTTTTTT.

As DNA, the CDR3 is TGTGCCAGCAGCTCCCGACTGGGGGGGATCAATGAGCAGTTCTTC. Translation gives CASSSRLGGINEQFF. The rearrangement joins TRBV28 to TRBJ2-1; 7 bases fit TRBD2. V shed 6 bases, J shed 6 bases, and the junction held 11 bases outside the gene matches. The CDR3 consists of 15 residues. Germline V CDR1 and CDR2: MDHEN, SYDVKM.

This rearrangement joins TRBV29-1 to TRBJ2-5, with a weak D call TRBD1 (5 bases). Looked up from germline, CDR1 is SQVTM and CDR2 is ANQGSEA. This CDR3 spans 14 amino acids. The ends were cut back, 4 bases at V and 5 bases at J, with 17 bases in the middle. The CDR3 reads CSVGGKGVDETQYF. CDR3 in DNA: TGCAGCGTTGGGGGTAAAGGGGTAGACGAGACCCAGTACTTC.

This clonotype was observed a few times. The rearrangement joins TRBV6-2 or TRBV6-3 to TRBJ2-7; no clear D gene. Trimming took 0 bases from V and 7 from J, leaving 13 bases between them. CDR1 and CDR2 from the germline V gene are MNHEY and SVGEGT. The CDR3 is 14 residues long. In DNA, the CDR3 is TGTGCCAGCAGTTACTCGAGAGCGCTCCGGGAGCAGTACTTC. This translates into CASSYSRALREQYF.

The V gene is TRBV4-3, the J gene TRBJ2-3, with 9 bases lining up with TRBD1. V dropped 3 bases and J dropped 4; count of bases not matched to a gene: 5. The CDR3 runs to 15 residues. Germline V gene data show CDR1 as LGHNA and CDR2 as YSLEER. The CDR3 reads CASSQRGQGSDTQYF. The CDR3, as DNA: TGCGCCAGCAGCCAGAGGGGACAGGGATCAGATACGCAGTATTTT.